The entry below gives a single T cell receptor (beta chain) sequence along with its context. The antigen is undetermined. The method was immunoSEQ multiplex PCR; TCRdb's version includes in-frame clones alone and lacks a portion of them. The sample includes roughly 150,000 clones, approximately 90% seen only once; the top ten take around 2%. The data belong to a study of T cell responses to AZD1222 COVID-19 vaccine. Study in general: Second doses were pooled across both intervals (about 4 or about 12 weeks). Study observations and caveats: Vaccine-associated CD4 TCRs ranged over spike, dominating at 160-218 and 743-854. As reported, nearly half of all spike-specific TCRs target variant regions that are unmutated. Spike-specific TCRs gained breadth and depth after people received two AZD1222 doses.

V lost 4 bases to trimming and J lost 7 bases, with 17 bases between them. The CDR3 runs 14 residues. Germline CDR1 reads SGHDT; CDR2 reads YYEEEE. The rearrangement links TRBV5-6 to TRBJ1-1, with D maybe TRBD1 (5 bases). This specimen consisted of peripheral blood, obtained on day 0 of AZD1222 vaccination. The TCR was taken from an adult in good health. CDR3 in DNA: TGTGCCAGCAGCACTGCGGGGCACGTCGGTGAAGCTTTCTTT. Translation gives CASSTAGHVGEAFF.